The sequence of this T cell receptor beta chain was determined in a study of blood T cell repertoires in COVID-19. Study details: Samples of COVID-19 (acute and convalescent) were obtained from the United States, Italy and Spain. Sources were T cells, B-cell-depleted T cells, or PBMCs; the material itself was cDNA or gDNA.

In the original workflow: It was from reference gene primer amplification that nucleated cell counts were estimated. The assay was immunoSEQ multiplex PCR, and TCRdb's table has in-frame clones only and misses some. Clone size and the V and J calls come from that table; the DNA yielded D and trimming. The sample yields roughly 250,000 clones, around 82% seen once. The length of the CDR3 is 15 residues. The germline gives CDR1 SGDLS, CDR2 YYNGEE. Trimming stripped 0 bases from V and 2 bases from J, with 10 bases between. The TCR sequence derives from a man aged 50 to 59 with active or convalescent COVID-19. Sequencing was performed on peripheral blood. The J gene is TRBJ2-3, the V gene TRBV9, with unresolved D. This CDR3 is CASSVGSAFTDTQYF. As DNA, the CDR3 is TGTGCCAGCAGCGTAGGGAGTGCATTCACAGATACGCAGTATTTT.